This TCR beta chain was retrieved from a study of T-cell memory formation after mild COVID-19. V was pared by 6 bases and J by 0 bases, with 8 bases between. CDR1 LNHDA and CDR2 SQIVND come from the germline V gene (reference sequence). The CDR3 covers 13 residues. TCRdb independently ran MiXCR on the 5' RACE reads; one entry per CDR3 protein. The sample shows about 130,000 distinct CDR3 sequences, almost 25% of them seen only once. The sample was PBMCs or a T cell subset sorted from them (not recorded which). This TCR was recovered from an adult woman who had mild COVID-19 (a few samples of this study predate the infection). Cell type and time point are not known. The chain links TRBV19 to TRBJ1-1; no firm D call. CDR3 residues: CASRPRMNTEAFF. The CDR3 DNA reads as TGTGCCAGTAGGCCACGGATGAACACTGAAGCTTTCTTT.